This entry lists 14 T cell receptor beta chains sequenced from one sample in a study of synovial regulatory T cells in juvenile arthritis. The table came from immunoSEQ multiplex PCR; TCRdb's copy has only in-frame clones and leaves some out. This table holds about 9,900 clones. General study points: TCR diversity was lower in inflammation-associated blood Treg cells than in other blood Treg cells.

Antigen specificity for these receptors is unknown. Sequenced: Treg cells from blood. The subset: HLA-DR+ inflammation-associated blood Treg cells. These receptors all stem from a donor aged 2-30 years with juvenile idiopathic arthritis.

The rearrangement uses TRBV5-5 and TRBJ1-2. The CDR3 length is 15 residues. The coding DNA is unavailable. Germline CDR1 is SGHKS and CDR2 is YYEKEE (reference sequence). CDR3 in amino acids: CASSSGLSQAYGYTF. The full variable domain, its missing parts supplied by reference TRBV5-5 and TRBJ1-2, is DAGVTQSPTHLIKTRGQQVTLRCSPISGHKSVSWYQQVLGQGPQFIFQYYEKEERGRGNFPDRFSARQFPNYSSELNVNALLLGDSALYLCASSSGLSQAYGYTFGSGTRLTVV.

V usage is TRBV5-4 and J usage is TRBJ1-1. The CDR3 is 14 residues long. DNA for this receptor is not on file. The V gene's germline CDR1 is SGHNT and CDR2 YYREEE (reference sequence). This CDR3 reads CASSLTGMNTEAFF.

V gene TRBV28 combines with J gene TRBJ1-2. The CDR3 runs 11 residues. The DNA is not on file. Germline assignment: CDR1 MDHEN and CDR2 SYDVKM. The CDR3 loop reads CASSSPLVYTF.

CDR3 residues: CASTPPSGGAYEQYF. The V and J genes are TRBV6-5 and TRBJ2-7; TCRdb gives TRBD2 as the D gene, but with no DNA this cannot be confirmed. Germline-derived CDR1 and CDR2 are MNHEY and SVGAGI. The CDR3 is 15 residues long. DNA is not on record.

The CDR3 loop is CASGTQGVWEKLFF. This sequence joins TRBV27 and TRBJ1-4; checking the TCRdb D call of TRBD1 is not possible without DNA. This CDR3 is built from 14 residues. No DNA is recorded. In germline, CDR1 is MNHEY, CDR2 SMNVEV (reference sequence). The variable domain in full, with the rest retrieved from reference TRBV27 and TRBJ1-4, is EAQVTQNPRYLITVTGKKLTVTCSQNMNHEYMSWYRQDPGLGLRQIYYSMNVEVTDKGDVPEGYKVSRKEKRNFPLILESPSPNQTSLYFCASGTQGVWEKLFFGSGTQLSVL.

The V and J genes are TRBV27 and TRBJ2-7; the TCRdb call, TRBD1, lacks DNA for checking. This CDR3 region has 13 residues. No DNA accompanies this entry. Germline V CDR1 and CDR2: MNHEY, SMNVEV (reference sequence). Here the CDR3 reads CASSFGTGLEQYF.

The chain links TRBV5-1 to TRBJ2-7; the TCRdb call, TRBD2, lacks DNA for checking. From germline, CDR1 is SGHRS and CDR2 YFSETQ. CDR3 length: 12 residues. This entry has no DNA. The CDR3 reads CASSPGTYEQYF.

V gene TRBV4-2 combines with J gene TRBJ1-3. Germline CDR1 and CDR2: LGHNA and YNFKEQ. The CDR3 totals 17 residues. The DNA is unrecorded. CDR3 sequence reads: CASSRISGGLGGNTIYF.

The chain is built from TRBV5-1 and TRBJ2-5; absent DNA, TCRdb's TRBD1 call cannot be checked. CDR1 and CDR2 from the germline V gene are SGHRS and YFSETQ. CDR3 length equals 13 residues. No DNA is listed. The CDR3 loop reads CASSADRVETQYF. The whole variable domain, filled in from reference TRBV5-1 and TRBJ2-5, reads KAGVTQTPRYLIKTRGQQVTLSCSPISGHRSVSWYQQTPGQGLQFLFEYFSETQRNKGNFPGRFSGRQFSNSRSEMNVSTLELGDSALYLCASSADRVETQYFGPGTRLLVL.

This sequence joins TRBV4-1 and TRBJ1-1; no DNA is available, so the TRBD1 call from TCRdb remains unchecked. Germline V lookup: CDR1 MGHRA, CDR2 YSYEKL. The CDR3 loop spans 15 amino acids. The DNA is unrecorded. The CDR3 loop reads CASSQGKGVGTEAFF.

The J gene is TRBJ1-1, the V gene TRBV5-1; TCRdb's D call, TRBD1, is unchecked because there is no DNA. CDR1 and CDR2 (germline): SGHRS, YFSETQ. This CDR3 spans 15 amino acids. DNA is not recorded here. CDR3 amino acids: CASSSHRVGNTEAFF.

The V and J genes are TRBV28 and TRBJ2-2; there is no DNA to check the TCRdb D call of TRBD2. Germline loops: CDR1 MDHEN, CDR2 SYDVKM. This CDR3 spans 12 amino acids. No DNA accompanies this entry. CDR3 amino acids: CASSLAPGELFF.

This clone counts as medium-sized by frequency. The rearrangement links TRBV7-9 to TRBJ1-1; with no DNA, the TCRdb D assignment of TRBD1 cannot be verified. The germline V gene has CDR1 SEHNR and CDR2 FQNEAQ (reference sequence). This CDR3 spans 14 amino acids. The DNA is not on file. This CDR3 is CASRSGWQDTEAFF. Using reference TRBV7-9 and TRBJ1-1 for the parts outside the CDR3, the full variable domain is DTGVSQNPRHKITKRGQNVTFRCDPISEHNRLYWYRQTLGQGPEFLTYFQNEAQLEKSRLLSDRFSAERPKGSFSTLEIQRTEQGDSAMYLCASRSGWQDTEAFFGQGTRLTVV.

The CDR3 loop is CASKDSYTEAFF. The chain has TRBV19 and TRBJ1-1; TCRdb indicates TRBD1, and absent DNA this call remains unverified. This CDR3 has 12 residues. No DNA was logged. Germline V lookup: CDR1 LNHDA, CDR2 SQIVND (reference sequence).